Shown below are 15 T cell receptor beta chains from a single sample sequenced in a study of blood T cells in healthy people across ages. Next came a second PCR, run for about 7 to 12 cycles, which used a sample-barcoded 5' primer along with a J-beta primer mix. TCRdb itself ran the 5' RACE reads through MiXCR, one entry per CDR3 protein. The table lists about 800,000 distinct CDR3 sequences, around 25% of them singletons, with approximately 4% in the top ten. These data also featured in a second study, about T cells of mothers and their children.

Sequencing used blood. Receptor source: a boy aged 5 to 17 in good health.

The rearrangement links TRBV7-6 to TRBJ2-6, with unresolved D. Trimming removed 6 bases at V and 0 bases at J, with 15 bases between. Germline V gives CDR1 SGHVS, CDR2 FNYEAQ. The CDR3 consists of 17 residues. In DNA, the CDR3 is TGTGCCAGCAGTTTCGCCCCTCGGACCTCTGGGGCCAACGTCCTGACTTTC. Protein product: CASSFAPRTSGANVLTF. The full variable domain, its missing parts supplied by reference TRBV7-6 and TRBJ2-6, is GAGVSQSPRYKVTKRGQDVALRCDPISGHVSLYWYRQALGQGPEFLTYFNYEAQQDKSGLPNDRFSAERPEGSISTLTIQRTEQRDSAMYRCASSFAPRTSGANVLTFGAGSRLTVL.

In this sample, this clonotype turned up a few times. The chain uses TRBV7-2 and TRBJ2-1, with 14 bases fitting TRBD2. The CDR3 runs 18 residues. The V segment lost 3 bases and the J segment 7 bases; nucleotides outside the gene matches: 11. The germline gives CDR1 SGHTA, CDR2 FQGNSA. In DNA form, the CDR3 reads TGTGCCAGCAGCTTTGCCGGGACTAGCGGGAGAGGTAGTAATGAGCAGTTCTTC. Translated: CASSFAGTSGRGSNEQFF.

The genes are TRBV7-8 and TRBJ1-3; D not certain. The CDR3 has 15 residues. V lost 2 bases to trimming and J lost 0 bases, with 8 bases between them. Germline CDR1 SGHVS, CDR2 FQNEAQ. In nucleotides, the CDR3 is TGTGCCAGCAGCTTATTTGGGGTCTCTGGAAACACCATATATTTT. This encodes CASSLFGVSGNTIYF.

This clonotype was seen a handful of times. V gene TRBV15 combines with J gene TRBJ2-5, with a possible D match to TRBD2 (5 bases). The V gene's germline CDR1 is LNHNV and CDR2 YYDKDF (reference sequence). V shed 7 bases and J shed 0 bases, with 15 bases lying between them. The CDR3 consists of 15 residues. In nucleotides, the CDR3 is TGTGCCACCACGATAGGGAGTGGGTACCAAGAGACCCAGTACTTC. This encodes CATTIGSGYQETQYF.

About this clonotype itself: An end of the junction differs from the germline gene, which may be a read error. The rearrangement joins TRBV28 to TRBJ2-6, with 7 bases that match TRBD1. CDR3 length: 15 amino acids. Per the germline V gene, CDR1 is MDHEN and CDR2 is SYDVKM. The CDR3 loop is CASTLDRVGANVLAF. DNA for the CDR3: TGTGCCAGCACGCTAGACAGGGTTGGGGCCAACGTCCTGGCTTTC.

This chain joins TRBV5-1 and TRBJ2-7; perhaps TRBD2 as D (6 bases). V shed 2 bases and J shed 4 bases, with 13 bases lying between them. The CDR3 is 14 amino acids. In germline, CDR1 is SGHRS, CDR2 YFSETQ. The CDR3: CASSFSGGMYEQYF. CDR3 in DNA: TGCGCCAGCAGCTTCAGCGGCGGGATGTACGAGCAGTACTTC.

A few counts support this clonotype. The chain recombines TRBV12-3 or TRBV12-4 with TRBJ2-4, with 11 bases fitting TRBD1. This CDR3 spans 14 amino acids. With 6 bases clipped from V and 7 bases from J, the junction kept 5 bases outside the gene matches. Here the CDR3 reads CASSRGQGVNIQYF. CDR3 sequence (DNA): TGTGCCAGCAGCCGGGGACAGGGGGTCAACATTCAGTACTTC.

This clonotype was seen a few times. This chain links TRBV29-1 with TRBJ1-1, with 7 bases that match TRBD1. The CDR3 covers 13 residues. V trimming: 7 bases; J trimming: 4 bases; junction bases outside the gene matches: 9. CDR1 and CDR2 from the germline V gene are SQVTM and ANQGSEA. The DNA for the CDR3 is TGCAGCGGCAGACAGGGAGGCAGCACTGAAGCTTTCTTT. Translation gives CSGRQGGSTEAFF.

This clonotype was picked up a small number of times. V and J are TRBV12-3 or TRBV12-4 and TRBJ1-5, with D perhaps TRBD1 (5 bases). The CDR3 loop spans 17 amino acids. Trimming cost V 3 bases and J 2 bases, with 17 bases left between them. The CDR3: CASSLLISGSGNQPQHF. The CDR3 bases are TGTGCCAGCAGTTTGTTAATCTCAGGGAGTGGCAATCAGCCCCAGCATTTT.

This clonotype was recorded a few times. The chain combines TRBV10-3 with TRBJ1-6; 9 bases line up with TRBD1. Germline CDR1 ENHRY, CDR2 SYGVKD. The CDR3 covers 14 residues. V was pared by 7 bases and J by 9 bases, with 7 bases of the junction left unmatched. The CDR3, as DNA: TGTGCCATCAATTCGGGACAGGGCGGTTCACCCCTCCACTTT. Encoded protein: CAINSGQGGSPLHF.

The J gene is TRBJ2-7, the V gene TRBV7-8; 12 nucleotides align to TRBD2. The better agreement between TRBJ2-1 and the DNA end casts doubt on the J call. This CDR3 contains 15 residues. Germline CDR1 SGHVS, CDR2 FQNEAQ. Written as DNA, the CDR3 is TGTGCCAGCAGCTCCGGACTAGCGGGGTCACATGAGCAGTTCTTC. Encoded protein: CASSSGLAGSHEQFF.

The rearrangement uses TRBV20-1 and TRBJ2-1, with 10 bases aligning to TRBD2. The CDR3 is made up of 16 amino acids. V was pared by 1 base and J by 4 bases, with 7 bases of the junction left unmatched. Germline V gives CDR1 DFQATT, CDR2 SNEGSKA (reference sequence). The chain's CDR3 is CSARGLAGAPYNEQFF. CDR3 nucleotide sequence: TGCAGTGCTAGAGGGCTAGCGGGGGCACCATACAATGAGCAGTTCTTC.

This clonotype was seen only a few times. The rearrangement uses TRBV20-1 and TRBJ2-7; 9 bases are shared with TRBD2. The V segment lost 6 bases and the J segment 0 bases; nucleotides outside the gene matches: 6. This CDR3 contains 14 residues. CDR1 is DFQATT, CDR2 SNEGSKA, per germline (reference sequence). The CDR3 protein is CSALTSGVSYEQYF. CDR3 in DNA: TGCAGTGCCCTGACTAGCGGAGTCTCCTACGAGCAGTACTTC.

The genes are TRBV24-1 and TRBJ1-1, with 9 bases fitting TRBD1. Germline V CDR1 and CDR2: KGHDR, SFDVKD. V trimming: 7 bases; J trimming: 0 bases; junction bases outside the gene matches: 2. The CDR3 contains 14 residues. The chain's CDR3 is CATRGTGMNTEAFF. CDR3 in DNA: TGTGCCACCAGGGGGACAGGGATGAACACTGAAGCTTTCTTT.

The chain links TRBV2 to TRBJ1-4; TRBD1 agrees at 7 bases. This CDR3 comprises 15 residues. Trimming took 3 bases from V and 2 from J; bases not matched to a gene: 3. From germline, CDR1 is SNHLY and CDR2 FYNNEI. CDR3 residues: CASSEQGQTNEKLFF. CDR3 in DNA: TGTGCCAGCAGTGAGCAGGGACAGACTAATGAAAAACTGTTTTTT.